The 7 T cell receptor beta chains in this list originate from one sample, sequenced in a study of beta chain features in type 1 diabetes. Study-wide findings and caveats: Type 1 diabetes patients had TCRB CDR3s that were shorter (moderately but significantly so) in all four CD4+ subsets.

Their cognate antigens are unknown. The entirety of the isolated RNA underwent reverse transcription, so expressed TCRB transcripts were sequenced. Data came from immunoSEQ multiplex PCR; TCRdb stores just in-frame clones and leaves some out. The sample has roughly 330,000 clones, about 14% seen once; the top ten hold 0.015%. Sequencing input: naive CD4+ T cells from blood. The receptors derive from a woman under 30 with type 1 diabetes.

DNA for the CDR3: TGTGCCAGCTCACCCCTGGGAGGGACTAACTATGGCTACACCTTC. Its protein is CASSPLGGTNYGYTF. The chain carries TRBV18 and TRBJ1-2; D uncertain. This CDR3 comprises 15 residues. V was clipped by 3 bases and J by 0 bases, with 11 bases between them. Per the germline V gene, CDR1 is KGHSH and CDR2 is LQKENI.

This clone was counted only a few times. This rearrangement joins TRBV4-1 to TRBJ2-1, with 8 bases aligning to TRBD2. After removal of 4 bases from V and 3 bases from J, the junction contained 11 bases not matched to a gene. There are 17 residues in the CDR3. Germline V gene lookup returns CDR1 MGHRA and CDR2 YSYEKL. DNA of the CDR3: TGCGCCAGCAGCCTTATCCCCAGCGGGGGAAACTACAATGAGCAGTTCTTC. This sequence encodes CASSLIPSGGNYNEQFF.

This clone was observed a few times. The chain couples TRBV5-1 to TRBJ1-2, with a possible D match to TRBD1 (5 bases). CDR3 length: 13 residues. The V end lost 2 bases, the J end lost 3 bases, and 8 bases lay between the germline ends. The germline gives CDR1 SGHRS, CDR2 YFSETQ. CDR3 sequence: CASSFDSYYGYTF. The CDR3 DNA is TGCGCCAGCAGCTTTGACAGCTACTATGGCTACACCTTC.

This clone was counted only a few times. The CDR3 sequence: CASSPYRDSPRDEQFF. The CDR3 DNA follows: TGTGCCAGCAGCCCCTACCGGGACTCCCCTCGCGATGAGCAGTTCTTC. The chain combines TRBV5-6 with TRBJ2-1; D is possibly TRBD2 (6 bases). V shed 4 bases and J shed 8 bases, with 22 bases lying between them. The germline gives CDR1 SGHDT, CDR2 YYEEEE. This CDR3 region has 16 residues.

A note on this clone: A junction boundary mismatches the germline segment, possibly from a read error. V is TRBV30 and J is TRBJ2-1, with unresolved D. The CDR3 is 15 residues long. Germline CDR1 reads GTSNPN; CDR2 reads SVGIG (reference sequence). The CDR3 region is CAWSYFSGIYDEQFF. DNA for the CDR3: TGTGCCTGGAGCTACTTCTCCGGTATCTACGATGAGCAGTTCTTC.

This clone was seen only a few times. The gene calls are TRBV21-1 and TRBJ2-5; the DNA was not used to check the table's D call, TRBD1. TRBV21-1 is tagged as a pseudogene. The CDR3 covers 13 residues. CDR3 protein: CASNPGQQETQYF. As DNA, the CDR3 is TGTGCCAGCAATCCCGGACAGCAAGAGACCCAGTACTTC.

This chain connects TRBV7-2 to TRBJ2-7; possible D gene TRBD1, 7 bases. This CDR3 has 13 residues. V dropped 3 bases and J dropped 6 bases, with 12 bases sitting between them. Germline V gene sequence: CDR1 SGHTA, CDR2 FQGNSA. CDR3 sequence: CASSFAGGSEQYF. In nucleotides, the CDR3 is TGTGCCAGCAGCTTTGCAGGGGGGTCCGAGCAGTACTTC.